This T cell receptor (beta chain) was sequenced in a study of cytomegalovirus exposure and HLA in healthy donors. Note on this clone: Its antigen is still unknown.

Points from the study as a whole: A few V segments could not be told apart, such as TRBV6-2 and TRBV6-3, and were left out.

The PCR was carried out with 60 Vbeta primers and 13 Jbeta primers. The assay was immunoSEQ multiplex PCR, and TCRdb's table has in-frame clones only and misses some. The profile covers around 150,000 clones, with over 75% appearing a single time and about 1.8% taken by the ten largest. Germline assignment: CDR1 LGHNT and CDR2 FRNRAP. Losses at the gene ends were 7 bases for V and 1 base for J; bases not matched to a gene: 15. This CDR3 is built from 19 residues. This receptor was identified in a woman between 25 and 40 years old in good health and CMV-seronegative. This chain links TRBV12-5 with TRBJ2-3; 12 positions agree with TRBD2. The sequenced material came from PBMCs. The CDR3 DNA reads as TGTGCTAGTGCCCCGGGACTAGCGGGCATTGGGAGCGGCACAGATACGCAGTATTTT. It yields the protein CASAPGLAGIGSGTDTQYF.